These T cell receptor beta chains were read from a single sample in a study of T cells in Graves' hyperthyroidism and ophthalmopathy. TCRdb reprocessed the multiplex PCR reads with MiXCR, giving one entry per CDR3 protein. In the table there are under 350,000 distinct CDR3 sequences, about 20% of which are singletons. Sample: blood. The receptors shown here come from a woman in her fifties or sixties with Graves' hyperthyroidism. The conserved cysteine and the conserved F or W are not part of the CDR3 here. Clone size is not always given. Where it is, it says once, few, many or a class for expanded clones.

abundance | v_gene | CDR3aa
many | TRBV3-1 | ASSQDEDSPLH
. | TRBV14 | ASRAENVKKLF
few | TRBV28 | ASSLSPGTGKGYT
. | TRBV2 | ASSEQGLETQY
few | TRBV11-2 | ASSLGTGPEAF
many | TRBV18 | ASSLSSPPNDNEQF
. | TRBV4-2 | ASSQDKSSYEQY
few | TRBV6-1 | ASSWTSGRRGEQF
. | TRBV7-8 | ASSPGGMFQETQY
. | TRBV5-1 | ASRPAGVETQY
. | TRBV6-1 | ASRGPGRSYEQY
. | TRBV2 | ASSEDGNTEAF
many | TRBV3-1 | ASSAPGQHNEKLF
. | TRBV9 | ASSVAAQNEKLF
many | TRBV5-1 | ASSPLEAGGNTGELF
. | TRBV12-3/TRBV12-4 | ASRPLLTDFQYGYT
many | TRBV27 | ASSLSGEQY
. | TRBV27 | ASSRGQGMGTDAQY
. | TRBV7-9 | ASSFQSRGYT
few | TRBV20-1 | STGGAGKNIQY
. | TRBV9 | ASSVQGKGGNTIY
. | TRBV20-1 | SAKTSGGITDTQY
many | TRBV20-1 | SARRTSGRTDGETQY
many | TRBV5-1 | ASSLGSVGSTDTQY
many | TRBV27 | ASSSRGAKNIQY
many | TRBV6-1 | ASRPTRDRGLRGYT
. | TRBV27 | ASNNGGVWSPLH
. | TRBV5-6 | ASSLAATRSYNEQF
few | TRBV5-1 | ASSLDRSSTDTQC
. | TRBV24-1 | ATSDVTGALH
few | TRBV4-1 | ASSHRGPLNEQF
many | TRBV4-1 | ASSQVATSTDTQY
few | TRBV6-1 | AVSGHNYNEQF
few | TRBV28 | ASTGTYEQY
many | TRBV20-1 | SAETGANEKLF
. | TRBV7-7 | ASSYRIGTPSEQY
. | TRBV25-1 | ASSDQDRVETQY
many | TRBV18 | ASSPSGGDTEAF
. | TRBV4-2 | ASSRERGAQETQY
few | TRBV20-1 | SARSRGPEQY
many | TRBV11-2 | ASSPVESSYNEQF
few | TRBV3-1 | ASSHPYGGYT
few | TRBV19 | ASSLYMGQPQH
few | TRBV5-5 | ASSLEVLGGPETQY
. | TRBV12-3/TRBV12-4 | ASSLIQGGTGELF